The 10 T cell receptor beta chains listed next were all sequenced from one sample in a study of circulating CD8 cells and anti-PD-1 response in melanoma. From live CD3+CD8+TCRalphabeta+ cells, four PD-1 and/or TIGIT subsets were sorted. Each library started from roughly 16 ng of total RNA using the QIAseq Immune Repertoire TCR panel. TCRdb reprocessed the reads via MiXCR and lists one record per CDR3 protein. Of about 280 distinct CDR3 sequences listed, approximately 9.8% are singletons. The sequences come from CD8+ T cells from PBMCs, collected at baseline or after one month of anti-PD-1 therapy (not recorded which). Receptors originate from a human donor with melanoma.

By sample share, this clonotype is medium-sized (0.01 to 0.1%). The chain carries TRBV20-1 and TRBJ2-1, with TRBD2 identical over 7 bases. The CDR3 consists of 17 residues. Germline-derived CDR1 and CDR2 are DFQATT and SNEGSKA (reference sequence). Trimming at V came to 0 bases and at J to 4 bases, leaving 12 bases not matched to a gene. Here the CDR3 reads CSARDLSLAVSYNEQFF. The DNA for the CDR3 is TGCAGTGCTAGAGATCTGAGTCTAGCGGTCTCATACAATGAGCAGTTCTTC.

Relative to its sample, this clonotype is large. V and J are TRBV2 and TRBJ2-7; D is unresolved. Trimming cost V 1 base and J 2 bases, with 12 bases left between them. Germline CDR1 reads SNHLY; CDR2 reads FYNNEI. The CDR3 is made up of 15 amino acids. The CDR3 sequence: CASSEEGRMAYEQYF. CDR3 sequence (DNA): TGTGCCAGCAGTGAAGAGGGCCGCATGGCCTACGAGCAGTACTTC.

By proportion, this clonotype is large. V and J are TRBV7-2 and TRBJ2-2; 8 bases map to TRBD2. Germline values: CDR1 SGHTA, CDR2 FQGNSA. The CDR3 covers 18 residues. V was pared by 2 bases and J by 5 bases, with 13 bases of the junction left unmatched. The CDR3 nucleotides read TGTGCCAGCAGCTTATTCCCTGTCGGGAGGGCCGAGACCGGGGAGCTGTTTTTT. Amino acids: CASSLFPVGRAETGELFF.

In this sample, this clonotype is large. A junction boundary mismatches the germline segment, possibly from a read error. The gene calls are TRBV29-1 and TRBJ1-1; D might be TRBD1 (5 bases). The germline V gene encodes CDR1 SQVTM and CDR2 ANQGSEA. The CDR3 contains 13 residues. The CDR3 region is CSVDSKGGEGAFF. CDR3 in DNA: TGCAGTGTTGACTCGAAGGGAGGGGAGGGAGCTTTCTTT.

This clonotype rates as medium-sized (0.01 to 0.1%). The genes are TRBV15 and TRBJ2-7; D is undetermined. The length of the CDR3 is 14 residues. With 0 bases removed from V and 5 bases from J, the gap between germline ends came to 11 bases. Germline values: CDR1 LNHNV, CDR2 YYDKDF (reference sequence). The DNA of the CDR3 is TGTGCCACCAGCAGAGAAAGTAGGTCGGACGAGCAGTACTTC. Its translation is CATSRESRSDEQYF.

Sample share makes this clonotype large. V and J are TRBV28 and TRBJ2-7; D may be TRBD1 or TRBD2 (5 bases each). Germline V gene lookup returns CDR1 MDHEN and CDR2 SYDVKM. This CDR3 is 16 amino acids long. V gave up 6 bases and J gave up 3 bases, with 21 bases separating them. CDR3 sequence reads: CASSQLGATVFYEQYF. The CDR3 DNA sequence: TGTGCCAGCAGCCAACTCGGGGCAACTGTTTTCTACGAGCAGTACTTC.

V and J are TRBV4-1 and TRBJ2-3, with D perhaps matching TRBD2 (6 bases). The CDR3 has 15 residues. Trimming shortened V by 4 bases and J by 2 bases, and 13 bases separated the two germline ends. CDR1 and CDR2 (germline): MGHRA, YSYEKL. CDR3 sequence reads: CASSPFAGTTDTQYF. The DNA for the CDR3 is TGCGCCAGCAGCCCTTTTGCGGGGACCACAGATACGCAGTATTTT.

This clonotype ranks as large. This CDR3 reads CSVEDGASGGADTQYF. DNA for the CDR3: TGCAGCGTTGAAGATGGGGCGAGCGGTGGCGCAGATACGCAGTATTTT. The chain has TRBV29-1 and TRBJ2-3; the D call may be TRBD1 or TRBD2 (5 bases each). CDR3 length: 16 residues. CDR1 and CDR2 from the germline V gene are SQVTM and ANQGSEA. The V gene lost 0 bases and the J gene lost 4 bases, with 17 bases spanning the gap.

This clonotype is medium-sized within its sample. This sequence joins TRBV12-3 or TRBV12-4 and TRBJ2-2; either TRBD1 or TRBD2 may fit D (5 bases each). The CDR3 runs 14 residues. Trimming pared 3 bases from V and 5 bases from J, leaving 10 bases between. In DNA form, the CDR3 reads TGTGCCAGCAGTTTGGGACCAAGGACCGGGGAGCTGTTTTTT. Protein product: CASSLGPRTGELFF.

This clonotype is classed as large. The chain joins TRBV2 to TRBJ2-7, with TRBD2 matching 8 bases. Per germline, CDR1 SNHLY and CDR2 FYNNEI. There are 14 residues in the CDR3. Trimming at V came to 5 bases and at J to 2 bases, leaving 5 bases not matched to a gene. The chain's CDR3 is CASSQRETTYEQYF. CDR3 sequence (DNA): TGTGCCAGCAGTCAGCGGGAGACCACCTACGAGCAGTACTTC.